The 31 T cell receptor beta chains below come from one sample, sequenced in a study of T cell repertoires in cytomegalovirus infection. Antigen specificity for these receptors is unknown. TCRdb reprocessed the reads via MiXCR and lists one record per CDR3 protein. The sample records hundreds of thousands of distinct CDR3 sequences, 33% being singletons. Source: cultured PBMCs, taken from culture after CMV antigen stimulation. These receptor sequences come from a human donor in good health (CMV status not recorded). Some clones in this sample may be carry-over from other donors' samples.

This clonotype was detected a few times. The CDR3 protein is CASSIWNRVNTGELFF. The CDR3 DNA reads TGTGCCAGTAGTATCTGGAACAGGGTGAACACCGGGGAGCTGTTTTTT. The chain employs TRBV19 and TRBJ2-2; possible D gene TRBD1, 6 bases. Germline CDR1 LNHDA, CDR2 SQIVND (reference sequence). The CDR3 length is 16 residues. V gave up 3 bases and J gave up 1 base, with 12 bases separating them.

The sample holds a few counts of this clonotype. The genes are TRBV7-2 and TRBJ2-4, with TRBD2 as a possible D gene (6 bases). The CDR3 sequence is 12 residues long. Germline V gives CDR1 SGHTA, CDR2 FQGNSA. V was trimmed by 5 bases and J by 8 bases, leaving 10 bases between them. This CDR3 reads CASSQTGDIQYF. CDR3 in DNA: TGTGCCAGCAGCCAAACGGGGGACATTCAGTACTTC. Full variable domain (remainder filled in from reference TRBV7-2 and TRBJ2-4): GAGVSQSPSNKVTEKGKDVELRCDPISGHTALYWYRQSLGQGLEFLIYFQGNSAPDKSGLPSDRFSAERTGGSVSTLTIQRTQQEDSAVYLCASSQTGDIQYFGAGTRLSVL.

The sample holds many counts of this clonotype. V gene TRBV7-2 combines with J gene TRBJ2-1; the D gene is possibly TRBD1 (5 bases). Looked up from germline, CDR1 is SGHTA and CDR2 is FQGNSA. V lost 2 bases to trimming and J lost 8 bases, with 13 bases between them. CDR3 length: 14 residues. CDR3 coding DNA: TGTGCCAGCAGCTTAAATCGCCAGGGCGATGAGCAGTTCTTC. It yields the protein CASSLNRQGDEQFF.

The DNA for the CDR3 is TGTGCCAGCAGCCCACGGCGGGGATTCTACGAGCAGTACTTC. This sequence encodes CASSPRRGFYEQYF. The chain links TRBV7-8 to TRBJ2-7; maybe TRBD2 (6 bases). V was pared by 5 bases and J by 3 bases, with 14 bases between. This CDR3 has 14 residues. Germline CDR1 is SGHVS and CDR2 is FQNEAQ.

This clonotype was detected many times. In DNA, the CDR3 is TGTGCCAGCAGCGAATGGACAGACTCTGGAAACACCATATATTTT. Protein product: CASSEWTDSGNTIYF. V usage is TRBV7-2 and J usage is TRBJ1-3; perhaps TRBD1 as D (6 bases). V was pared by 5 bases and J by 0 bases, with 11 bases between. The CDR3 is 15 amino acids. Looked up from germline, CDR1 is SGHTA and CDR2 is FQGNSA. The variable domain in full, with the rest retrieved from reference TRBV7-2 and TRBJ1-3, is GAGVSQSPSNKVTEKGKDVELRCDPISGHTALYWYRQSLGQGLEFLIYFQGNSAPDKSGLPSDRFSAERTGGSVSTLTIQRTQQEDSAVYLCASSEWTDSGNTIYFGEGSWLTVV.

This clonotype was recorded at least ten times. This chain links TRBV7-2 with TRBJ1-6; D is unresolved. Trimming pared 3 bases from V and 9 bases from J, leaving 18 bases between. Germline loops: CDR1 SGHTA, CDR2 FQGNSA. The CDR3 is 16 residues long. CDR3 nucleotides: TGTGCCAGCAGCTTCCATCCAGGTCGAGTGAGTTCACCCCTCCACTTT. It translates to CASSFHPGRVSSPLHF. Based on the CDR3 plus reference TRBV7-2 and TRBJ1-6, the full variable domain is GAGVSQSPSNKVTEKGKDVELRCDPISGHTALYWYRQSLGQGLEFLIYFQGNSAPDKSGLPSDRFSAERTGGSVSTLTIQRTQQEDSAVYLCASSFHPGRVSSPLHFGNGTRLTVT.

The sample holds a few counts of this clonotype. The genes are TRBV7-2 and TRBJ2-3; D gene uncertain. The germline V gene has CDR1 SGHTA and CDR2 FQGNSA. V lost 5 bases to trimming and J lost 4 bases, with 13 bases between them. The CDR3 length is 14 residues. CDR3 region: CASSIDPPPDTQYF. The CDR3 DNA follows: TGTGCCAGCAGCATAGACCCACCCCCAGATACGCAGTATTTT.

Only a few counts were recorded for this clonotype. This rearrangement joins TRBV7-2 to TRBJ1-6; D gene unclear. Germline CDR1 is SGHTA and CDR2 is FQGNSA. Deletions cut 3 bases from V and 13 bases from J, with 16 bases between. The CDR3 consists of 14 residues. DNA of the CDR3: TGTGCCAGCAGCTTGGGTCCGAACGGGTGGCCCCTCCACTTT. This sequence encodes CASSLGPNGWPLHF.

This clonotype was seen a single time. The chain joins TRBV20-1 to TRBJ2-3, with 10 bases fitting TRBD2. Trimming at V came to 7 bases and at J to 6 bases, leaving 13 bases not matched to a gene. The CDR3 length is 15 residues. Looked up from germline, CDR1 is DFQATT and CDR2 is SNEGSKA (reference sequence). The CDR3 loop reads CSGIRLAGAGDTQYF. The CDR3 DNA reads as TGCAGTGGCATAAGGCTAGCGGGGGCCGGGGATACGCAGTATTTT.

The CDR3 protein is CASSPTTPSDQETQYF. The CDR3 coding sequence is TGTGCCAGCAGTCCAACTACCCCCTCAGACCAAGAGACCCAGTACTTC. This rearrangement joins TRBV27 to TRBJ2-5; D gene uncertain. V lost 5 bases and J lost 0, with 16 bases in between. Germline loops: CDR1 MNHEY, CDR2 SMNVEV (reference sequence). This CDR3 region has 16 residues.

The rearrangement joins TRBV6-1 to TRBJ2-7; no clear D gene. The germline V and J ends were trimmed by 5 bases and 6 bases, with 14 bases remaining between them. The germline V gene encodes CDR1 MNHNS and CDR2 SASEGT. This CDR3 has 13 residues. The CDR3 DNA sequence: TGTGCCAGCAGTCCGACTCGACGAGGCGAGCAGTACTTC. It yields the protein CASSPTRRGEQYF.

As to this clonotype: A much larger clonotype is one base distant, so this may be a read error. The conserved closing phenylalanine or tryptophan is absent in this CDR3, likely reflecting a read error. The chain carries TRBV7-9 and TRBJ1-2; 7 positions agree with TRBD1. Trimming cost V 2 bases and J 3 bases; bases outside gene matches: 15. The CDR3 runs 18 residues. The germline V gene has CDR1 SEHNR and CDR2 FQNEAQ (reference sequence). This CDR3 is CASSLRAAPQGPDYGYTL. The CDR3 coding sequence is TGTGCCAGCAGCTTACGGGCTGCCCCACAGGGGCCTGACTATGGCTACACCTTA.

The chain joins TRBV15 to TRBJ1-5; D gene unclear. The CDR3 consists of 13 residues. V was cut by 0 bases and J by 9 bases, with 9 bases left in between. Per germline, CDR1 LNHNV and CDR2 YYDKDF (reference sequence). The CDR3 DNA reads TGTGCCACCAGCAGAGATCGGGTTGGGCCCCAGCATTTT. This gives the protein CATSRDRVGPQHF.

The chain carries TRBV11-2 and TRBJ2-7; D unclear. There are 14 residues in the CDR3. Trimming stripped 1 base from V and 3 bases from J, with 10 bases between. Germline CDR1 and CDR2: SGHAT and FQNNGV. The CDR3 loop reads CASSLAADIYEQYF. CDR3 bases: TGTGCCAGCAGCTTAGCGGCAGACATCTACGAGCAGTACTTC.

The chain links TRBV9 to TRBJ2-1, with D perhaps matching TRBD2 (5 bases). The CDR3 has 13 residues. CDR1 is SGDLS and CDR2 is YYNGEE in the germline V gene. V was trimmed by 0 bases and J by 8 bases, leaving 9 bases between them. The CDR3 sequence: CASSVVTLDEQFF. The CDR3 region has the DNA TGTGCCAGCAGCGTAGTGACACTAGATGAGCAGTTCTTC. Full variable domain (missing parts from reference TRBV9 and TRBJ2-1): DSGVTQTPKHLITATGQRVTLRCSPRSGDLSVYWYQQSLDQGLQFLIQYYNGEERAKGNILERFSAQQFPDLHSELNLSSLELGDSALYFCASSVVTLDEQFFGPGTRLTVL.

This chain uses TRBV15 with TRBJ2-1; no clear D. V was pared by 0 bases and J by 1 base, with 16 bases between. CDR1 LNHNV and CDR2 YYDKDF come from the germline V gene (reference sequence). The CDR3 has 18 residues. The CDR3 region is CATSRDFVQRQSYNEQFF. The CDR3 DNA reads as TGTGCCACCAGCAGAGATTTCGTACAGCGCCAATCCTACAATGAGCAGTTCTTC. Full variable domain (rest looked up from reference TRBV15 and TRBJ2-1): DAMVIQNPRYQVTQFGKPVTLSCSQTLNHNVMYWYQQKSSQAPKLLFHYYDKDFNNEADTPDNFQSRRPNTSFCFLDIRSPGLGDTAMYLCATSRDFVQRQSYNEQFFGPGTRLTVL.

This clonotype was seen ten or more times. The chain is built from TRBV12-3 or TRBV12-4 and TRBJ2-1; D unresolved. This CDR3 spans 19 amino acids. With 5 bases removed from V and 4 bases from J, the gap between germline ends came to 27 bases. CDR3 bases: TGTGCCAGCAGTCCGCCCAATTACACTCCCCAAGGCCGATACAATGAGCAGTTCTTC. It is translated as CASSPPNYTPQGRYNEQFF.

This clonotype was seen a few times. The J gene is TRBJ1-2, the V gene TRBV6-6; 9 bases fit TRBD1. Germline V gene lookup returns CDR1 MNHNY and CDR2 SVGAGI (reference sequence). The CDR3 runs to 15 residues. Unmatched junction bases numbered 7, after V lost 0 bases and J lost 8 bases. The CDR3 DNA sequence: TGTGCCAGCAGTTACTCCCAGGACAGGGGTGGCGGCTACACCTTC. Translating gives CASSYSQDRGGGYTF.

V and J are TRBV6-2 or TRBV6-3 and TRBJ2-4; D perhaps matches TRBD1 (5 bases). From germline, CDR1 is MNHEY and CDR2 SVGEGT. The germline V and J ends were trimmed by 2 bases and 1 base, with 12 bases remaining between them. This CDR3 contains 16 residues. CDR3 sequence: CASSYEQGMAKNIQYF. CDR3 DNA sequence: TGTGCCAGCAGTTACGAGCAGGGTATGGCCAAAAACATTCAGTACTTC.

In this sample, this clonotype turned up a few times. The DNA for the CDR3 is TGTGCCAGCAGTTACTCGAACCTCCTAGCGGGGGTCCCTCTAAGCTCCTACAATGAGCAGTTCTTC. This codes for CASSYSNLLAGVPLSSYNEQFF. The chain is built from TRBV6-6 and TRBJ2-1; 10 bases agree with TRBD2. V gave up 0 bases and J gave up 0 bases; unmatched junction bases: 17. Germline values: CDR1 MNHNY, CDR2 SVGAGI (reference sequence). The CDR3 spans 22 residues.

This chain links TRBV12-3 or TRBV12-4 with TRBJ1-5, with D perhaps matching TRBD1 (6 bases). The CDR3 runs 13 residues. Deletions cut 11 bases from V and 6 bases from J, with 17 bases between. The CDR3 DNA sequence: TGTGCCTCCAACGGGGGCTTTGGTCAGCCCCAGCATTTT. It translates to CASNGGFGQPQHF.

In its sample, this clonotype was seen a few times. In DNA, the CDR3 is TGCGCCAGCAGCTTTAGCGGGTGGTACAATGAGCAGTTCTTC. This gives the protein CASSFSGWYNEQFF. The V and J genes are TRBV5-1 and TRBJ2-1; 7 positions agree with TRBD2. The germline CDR1 and CDR2 sequences are SGHRS and YFSETQ. CDR3 size: 14 residues. After removal of 2 bases from V and 4 bases from J, the junction contained 3 bases not matched to a gene.

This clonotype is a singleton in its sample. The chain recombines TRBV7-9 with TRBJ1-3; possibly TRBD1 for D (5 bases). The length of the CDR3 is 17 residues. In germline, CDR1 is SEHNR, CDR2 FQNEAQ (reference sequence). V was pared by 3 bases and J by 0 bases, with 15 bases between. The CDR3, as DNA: TGTGCCAGCAGCTTCCGACTGACAGTCGCCTCTGGAAACACCATATATTTT. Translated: CASSFRLTVASGNTIYF.

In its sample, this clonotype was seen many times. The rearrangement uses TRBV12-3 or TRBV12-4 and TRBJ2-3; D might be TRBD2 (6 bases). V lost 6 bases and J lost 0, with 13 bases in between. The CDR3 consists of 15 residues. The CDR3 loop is CASSDGTASTDTQYF. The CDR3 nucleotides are TGTGCCAGCAGCGACGGGACTGCCAGCACAGATACGCAGTATTTT.

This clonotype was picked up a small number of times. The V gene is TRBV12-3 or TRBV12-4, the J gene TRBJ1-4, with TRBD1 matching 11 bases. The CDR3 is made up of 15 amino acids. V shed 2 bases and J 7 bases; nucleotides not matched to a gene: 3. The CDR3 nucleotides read TGTGCCAGCAGTTTAAGGACAGGGGGCGGTGAAAAACTGTTTTTT. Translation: CASSLRTGGGEKLFF.

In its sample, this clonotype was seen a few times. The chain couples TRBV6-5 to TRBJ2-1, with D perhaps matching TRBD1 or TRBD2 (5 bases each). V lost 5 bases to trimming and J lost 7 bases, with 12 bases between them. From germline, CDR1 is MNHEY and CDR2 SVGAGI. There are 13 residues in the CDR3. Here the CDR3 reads CASSTGWGNEQFF. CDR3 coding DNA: TGTGCCAGCAGTACGGGGTGGGGGAATGAGCAGTTCTTC.

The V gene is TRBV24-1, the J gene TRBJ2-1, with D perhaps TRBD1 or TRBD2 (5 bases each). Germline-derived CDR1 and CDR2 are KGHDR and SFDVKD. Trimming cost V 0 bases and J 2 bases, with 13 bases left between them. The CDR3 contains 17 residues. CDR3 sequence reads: CATSDLGGPDAYNEQFF. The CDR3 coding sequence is TGTGCCACCAGTGATTTGGGGGGTCCGGACGCCTACAATGAGCAGTTCTTC.

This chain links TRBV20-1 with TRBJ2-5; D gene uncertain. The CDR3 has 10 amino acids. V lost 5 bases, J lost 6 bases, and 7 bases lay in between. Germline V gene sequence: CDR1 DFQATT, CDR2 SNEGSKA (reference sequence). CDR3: CSASVQTQYF. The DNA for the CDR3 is TGCAGTGCTTCAGTACAGACCCAGTACTTC.

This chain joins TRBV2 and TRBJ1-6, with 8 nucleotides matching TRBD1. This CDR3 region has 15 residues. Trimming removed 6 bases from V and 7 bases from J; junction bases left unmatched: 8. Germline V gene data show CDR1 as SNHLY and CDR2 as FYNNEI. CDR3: CASRTDRDGNSPLHF. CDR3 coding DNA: TGTGCCAGCAGGACGGACAGGGACGGGAATTCACCCCTCCACTTT.

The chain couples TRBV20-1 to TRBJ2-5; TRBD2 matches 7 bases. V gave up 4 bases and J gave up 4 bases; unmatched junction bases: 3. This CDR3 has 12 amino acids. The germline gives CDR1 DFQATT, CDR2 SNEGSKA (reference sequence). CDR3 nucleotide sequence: TGCAGTGCTACCGTAGCGGGAGAGACCCAGTACTTC. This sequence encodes CSATVAGETQYF.

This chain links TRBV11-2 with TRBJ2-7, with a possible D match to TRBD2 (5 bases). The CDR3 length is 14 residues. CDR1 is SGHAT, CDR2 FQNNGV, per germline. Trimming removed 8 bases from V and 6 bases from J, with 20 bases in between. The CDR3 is CASVRVRSGGEQYF. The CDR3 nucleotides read TGTGCCAGCGTCAGAGTACGGAGCGGCGGCGAGCAGTACTTC.